This T cell receptor beta chain was identified during a study of cytomegalovirus exposure and HLA in healthy donors. For this clone: What it binds is unknown.

Study results and caveats: Earlier analysis looked at TCR beta V segments, and most were productive about 87% or about 30% of the time. A few V segments could not be told apart, such as TRBV6-2 and TRBV6-3, and were left out.

The PCR was carried out with 60 Vbeta primers and 13 Jbeta primers. TCRdb keeps only in-frame clones here, not all; method: immunoSEQ multiplex PCR. The sample gives 110,000 or so clones, around four fifths of which show up once; around 2% is in the top ten. Germline V gene sequence: CDR1 MDHEN, CDR2 SYDVKM. The germline V and J ends were trimmed by 5 bases and 8 bases, with 10 bases remaining between them. This CDR3 comprises 11 residues. The receptor was derived from a middle-aged man in good health and CMV-seronegative. Sequenced input: PBMCs. The rearrangement uses TRBV28 and TRBJ2-7; D remains unclear. For the CDR3, the DNA is TGTGCCAGCAGTCTAGACCTAAAGCAGTACTTC. The encoded protein is CASSLDLKQYF. The variable domain in full, completed from reference TRBV28 and TRBJ2-7, reads DVKVTQSSRYLVKRTGEKVFLECVQDMDHENMFWYRQDPGLGLRLIYFSYDVKMKEKGDIPEGYSVSREKKERFSLILESASTNQTSMYLCASSLDLKQYFGPGTRLTVT.